Here is one T cell receptor (beta chain) with its context. The junction shows a germline mismatch at one end, possibly a read error. The data belong to a study of cytomegalovirus exposure and HLA in healthy donors. PCR used 60 Vbeta primers and 13 Jbeta primers. TCRdb keeps only in-frame clones here, not all; method: immunoSEQ multiplex PCR. The sample records over 85,000 clones, around 77% being singletons. CDR1 and CDR2 (germline): SEHNR, FQNEAQ (reference sequence). The CDR3 covers 10 residues. The rearrangement uses TRBV7-9 and TRBJ1-1, with 9 bases identical to TRBD1. Sequencing was carried out using PBMCs. This receptor was obtained from a female donor in good health and CMV-seronegative. CDR3 sequence: CSSSPGQGIF. Here the CDR3 DNA reads TGTTCCAGCAGCCCGGGACAGGGTATCTTT.